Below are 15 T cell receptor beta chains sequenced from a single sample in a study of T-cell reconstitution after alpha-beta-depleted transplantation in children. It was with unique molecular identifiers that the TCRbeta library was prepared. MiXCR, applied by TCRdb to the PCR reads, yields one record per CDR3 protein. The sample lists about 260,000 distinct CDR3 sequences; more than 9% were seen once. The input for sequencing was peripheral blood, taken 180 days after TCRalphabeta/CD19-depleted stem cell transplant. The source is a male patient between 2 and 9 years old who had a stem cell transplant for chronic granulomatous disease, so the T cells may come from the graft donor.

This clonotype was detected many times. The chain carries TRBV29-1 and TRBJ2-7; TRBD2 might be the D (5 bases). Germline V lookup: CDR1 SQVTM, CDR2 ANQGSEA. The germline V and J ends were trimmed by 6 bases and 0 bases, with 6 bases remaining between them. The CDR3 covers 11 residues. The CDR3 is CSVRDSYEQYF. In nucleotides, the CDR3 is TGCAGCGTCCGGGACTCCTACGAGCAGTACTTC.

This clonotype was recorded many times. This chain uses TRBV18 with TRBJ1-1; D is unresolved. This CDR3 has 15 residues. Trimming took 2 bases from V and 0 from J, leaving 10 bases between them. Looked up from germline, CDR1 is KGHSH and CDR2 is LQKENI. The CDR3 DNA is TGTGCCAGCTCACCAGATCTGGCAGTGAACACTGAAGCTTTCTTT. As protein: CASSPDLAVNTEAFF.

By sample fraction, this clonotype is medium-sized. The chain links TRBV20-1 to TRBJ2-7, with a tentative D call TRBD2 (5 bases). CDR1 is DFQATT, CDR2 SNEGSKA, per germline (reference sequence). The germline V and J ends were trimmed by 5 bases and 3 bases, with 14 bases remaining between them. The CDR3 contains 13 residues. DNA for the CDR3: TGCAGTGCTCGGGATCCCATCTTCTACGAGCAGTACTTC. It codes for CSARDPIFYEQYF.

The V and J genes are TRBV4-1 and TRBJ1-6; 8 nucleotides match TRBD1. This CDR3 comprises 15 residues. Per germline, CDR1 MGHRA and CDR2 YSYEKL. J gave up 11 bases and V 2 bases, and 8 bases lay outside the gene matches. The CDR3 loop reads CASSQTGTGLTPLHF. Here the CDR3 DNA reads TGCGCCAGCAGCCAAACTGGGACAGGTTTGACACCCCTCCACTTT.

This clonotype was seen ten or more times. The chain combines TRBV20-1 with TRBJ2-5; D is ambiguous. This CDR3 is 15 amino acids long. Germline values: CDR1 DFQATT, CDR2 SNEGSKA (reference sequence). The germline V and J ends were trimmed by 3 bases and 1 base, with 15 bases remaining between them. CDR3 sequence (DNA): TGCAGTGCTAGGCGATCGGTGTCGATCCAAGAGACCCAGTACTTC. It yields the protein CSARRSVSIQETQYF.

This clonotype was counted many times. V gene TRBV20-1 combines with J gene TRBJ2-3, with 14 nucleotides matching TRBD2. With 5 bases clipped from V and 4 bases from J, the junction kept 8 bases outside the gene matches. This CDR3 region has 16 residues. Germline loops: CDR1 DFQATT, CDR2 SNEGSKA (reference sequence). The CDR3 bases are TGCAGTGCTTCCGTGACTAGCGGGAGGGCCGCAGATACGCAGTATTTT. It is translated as CSASVTSGRAADTQYF.

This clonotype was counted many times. The CDR3 here is CASSPPGLAGGSGANVLTF. CDR3 in DNA: TGTGCCAGCAGCCCGCCGGGACTAGCGGGGGGGAGTGGGGCCAACGTCCTGACTTTC. The rearrangement links TRBV7-2 to TRBJ2-6, with 16 positions matching TRBD2. Unmatched junction bases numbered 7, after V lost 5 bases and J lost 3 bases. The CDR3 has 19 residues. Germline V lookup: CDR1 SGHTA, CDR2 FQGNSA. Supplemented by reference TRBV7-2 and TRBJ2-6, the full variable domain reads GAGVSQSPSNKVTEKGKDVELRCDPISGHTALYWYRQSLGQGLEFLIYFQGNSAPDKSGLPSDRFSAERTGGSVSTLTIQRTQQEDSAVYLCASSPPGLAGGSGANVLTFGAGSRLTVL.

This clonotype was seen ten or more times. CDR3 sequence: CASSRGAGATDTQYF. Here the CDR3 DNA reads TGTGCCAGCAGCCGGGGGGCCGGGGCCACAGATACGCAGTATTTT. This chain links TRBV7-2 with TRBJ2-3; maybe TRBD2 (7 bases). CDR1 and CDR2 (germline): SGHTA, FQGNSA. Trimming took off 5 bases at V and 2 bases at J, with 14 bases between the two ends. CDR3 size: 15 residues. Using reference TRBV7-2 and TRBJ2-3 for the parts outside the CDR3, the full variable domain is GAGVSQSPSNKVTEKGKDVELRCDPISGHTALYWYRQSLGQGLEFLIYFQGNSAPDKSGLPSDRFSAERTGGSVSTLTIQRTQQEDSAVYLCASSRGAGATDTQYFGPGTRLTVL.

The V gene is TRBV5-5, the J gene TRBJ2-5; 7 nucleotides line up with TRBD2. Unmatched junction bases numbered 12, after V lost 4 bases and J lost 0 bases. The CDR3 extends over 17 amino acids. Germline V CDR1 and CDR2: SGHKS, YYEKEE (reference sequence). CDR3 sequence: CASSDLRRGGDQETQYF. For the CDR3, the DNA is TGTGCCAGCAGCGACCTAAGAAGGGGAGGGGACCAAGAGACCCAGTACTTC.

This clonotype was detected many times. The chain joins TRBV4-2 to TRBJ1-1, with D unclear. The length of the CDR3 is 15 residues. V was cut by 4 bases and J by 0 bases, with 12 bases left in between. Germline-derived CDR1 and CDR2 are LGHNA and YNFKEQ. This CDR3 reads CASSPTDGLNTEAFF. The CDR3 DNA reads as TGTGCCAGCAGCCCTACGGACGGACTGAACACTGAAGCTTTCTTT.

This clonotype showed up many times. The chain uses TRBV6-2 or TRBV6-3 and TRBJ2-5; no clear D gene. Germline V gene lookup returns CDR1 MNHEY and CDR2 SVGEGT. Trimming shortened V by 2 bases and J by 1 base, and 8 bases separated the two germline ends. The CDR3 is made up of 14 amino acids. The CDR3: CASSYVWGQETQYF. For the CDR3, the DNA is TGTGCCAGCAGTTACGTTTGGGGCCAAGAGACCCAGTACTTC.

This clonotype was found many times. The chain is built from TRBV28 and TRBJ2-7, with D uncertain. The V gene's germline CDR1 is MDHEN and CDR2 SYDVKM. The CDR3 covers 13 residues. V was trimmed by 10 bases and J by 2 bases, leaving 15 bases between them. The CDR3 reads CATFGVVTYEQYF. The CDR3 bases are TGTGCCACCTTTGGGGTAGTTACCTACGAGCAGTACTTC.

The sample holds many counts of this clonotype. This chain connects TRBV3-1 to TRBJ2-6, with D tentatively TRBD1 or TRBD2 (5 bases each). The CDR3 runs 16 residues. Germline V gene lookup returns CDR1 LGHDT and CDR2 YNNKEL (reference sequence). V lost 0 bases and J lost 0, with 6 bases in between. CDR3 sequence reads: CASSQDGGSGANVLTF. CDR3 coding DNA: TGTGCCAGCAGCCAAGATGGGGGCTCTGGGGCCAACGTCCTGACTTTC.

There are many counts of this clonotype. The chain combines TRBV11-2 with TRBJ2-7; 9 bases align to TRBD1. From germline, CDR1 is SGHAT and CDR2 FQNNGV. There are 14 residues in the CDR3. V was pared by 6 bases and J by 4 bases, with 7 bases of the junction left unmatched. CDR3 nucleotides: TGTGCCAGCAGAGCGACAGGGGGATTTTACGAGCAGTACTTC. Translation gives CASRATGGFYEQYF.

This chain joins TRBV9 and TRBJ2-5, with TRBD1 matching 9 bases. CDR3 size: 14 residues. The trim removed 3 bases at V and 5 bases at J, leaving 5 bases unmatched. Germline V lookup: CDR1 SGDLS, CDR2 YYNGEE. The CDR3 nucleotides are TGTGCCAGCAGCGGTGGGACAGGGATGGAGACCCAGTACTTC. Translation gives CASSGGTGMETQYF. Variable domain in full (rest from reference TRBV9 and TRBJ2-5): DSGVTQTPKHLITATGQRVTLRCSPRSGDLSVYWYQQSLDQGLQFLIQYYNGEERAKGNILERFSAQQFPDLHSELNLSSLELGDSALYFCASSGGTGMETQYFGPGTRLLVL.